These 18 T cell receptor beta chains came from one sample sequenced in a study of cytomegalovirus exposure and HLA in healthy donors. Use of 60 Vbeta and 13 Jbeta primers characterized the PCR. Measured with immunoSEQ multiplex PCR; TCRdb has only the in-frame clones, and not every one. The table lists about 140,000 clones, approximately 71% of them singletons. The sequenced sample consisted of PBMCs. The receptors stem from a woman in her forties or fifties in good health and CMV-seronegative.

The table lists this clone with a count of one. The chain combines TRBV7-9 with TRBJ1-2; tentatively, D is TRBD1 (5 bases). CDR3 length: 14 amino acids. The germline CDR1 and CDR2 sequences are SEHNR and FQNEAQ (reference sequence). V dropped 1 base and J dropped 2 bases, with 8 bases sitting between them. The DNA for the CDR3 is TGTGCCAGCAGCTTAGAGACAGAAAACTATGGCTACACCTTC. This gives the protein CASSLETENYGYTF.

V and J are TRBV5-4 and TRBJ2-5; 11 nucleotides match TRBD2. The germline CDR1 and CDR2 sequences are SGHNT and YYREEE (reference sequence). CDR3 size: 16 residues. V lost 4 bases, J lost 4 bases, and 9 bases stayed unmatched. The CDR3 bases are TGTGCCAGCAGCGCAAGTCTAGCGGGGGGAGTAGAGACCCAGTACTTC. This encodes CASSASLAGGVETQYF.

This clone was seen more than once but under ten times. The chain has TRBV7-3 and TRBJ1-1, with D possibly matching TRBD1 (6 bases). The V gene's germline CDR1 is SGHTA and CDR2 FQGTGA. Trimming removed 4 bases from V and 2 bases from J, with 8 bases in between. The CDR3 runs to 13 residues. The CDR3 reads CASSSDSNTEAFF. CDR3 DNA sequence: TGTGCCAGCAGCTCGGACAGCAACACTGAAGCTTTCTTT.

The chain joins TRBV19 to TRBJ2-7, with TRBD2 identical over 11 bases. There are 15 residues in the CDR3. The V and J ends lost 3 bases and 2 bases, in that order; junction bases with no gene match: 3. Germline V lookup: CDR1 LNHDA, CDR2 SQIVND (reference sequence). CDR3 DNA: TGTGCCAGTAGTATTGGGACTAGCGGTACCTACGAGCAGTACTTC. It encodes CASSIGTSGTYEQYF.

This chain connects TRBV14 to TRBJ2-3; 9 nucleotides line up with TRBD1. Trimming cost V 3 bases and J 1 base; bases outside gene matches: 5. Germline CDR1 SGHDN, CDR2 FVKESK. This CDR3 region has 16 residues. The CDR3 sequence: CASSHYRGLGTDTQYF. DNA for the CDR3: TGTGCCAGCAGCCATTACAGGGGGCTCGGCACAGATACGCAGTATTTT.

The CDR3 bases are TGTGCCAGCTCACCAACTATAAAGGAGTCCACAGATACGCAGTATTTT. The encoded protein is CASSPTIKESTDTQYF. The V and J genes are TRBV18 and TRBJ2-3; D ambiguous. Trimming took 2 bases from V and 2 from J, leaving 14 bases between them. This CDR3 contains 16 residues. Germline V lookup: CDR1 KGHSH, CDR2 LQKENI. Full variable domain (outside the CDR3, taken from reference TRBV18 and TRBJ2-3): NAGVMQNPRHLVRRRGQEARLRCSPMKGHSHVYWYRQLPEEGLKFMVYLQKENIIDESGMPKERFSAEFPKEGPSILRIQQVVRGDSAAYFCASSPTIKESTDTQYFGPGTRLTVL.

The chain has TRBV15 and TRBJ1-2; 8 nucleotides align to TRBD1. There are 15 residues in the CDR3. Germline V lookup: CDR1 LNHNV, CDR2 YYDKDF (reference sequence). The V segment lost 2 bases and the J segment 4 bases; nucleotides outside the gene matches: 6. The CDR3 coding sequence is TGTGCCACCAGCAGATCGGTGACAGGGGTCTATGGCTACACCTTC. It codes for CATSRSVTGVYGYTF.

The chain employs TRBV27 and TRBJ1-2, with 8 bases lining up with TRBD1. V dropped 8 bases and J dropped 6; count of bases not matched to a gene: 11. The CDR3 runs to 14 residues. Germline CDR1 reads MNHEY; CDR2 reads SMNVEV (reference sequence). The CDR3 here is CASRRQGLGDGYTF. The CDR3 bases are TGTGCCAGCCGAAGACAGGGGTTAGGGGATGGCTACACCTTC.

V usage is TRBV28 and J usage is TRBJ1-2; D call uncertain. This CDR3 has 15 amino acids. V dropped 5 bases and J dropped 6 bases, with 19 bases sitting between them. Germline CDR1 is MDHEN and CDR2 is SYDVKM. CDR3: CASSPPGSRHHGYTF. Here the CDR3 DNA reads TGTGCCAGCAGTCCCCCGGGATCAAGACACCATGGCTACACCTTC.

The chain recombines TRBV19 with TRBJ2-3, with TRBD2 matching over 8 bases. Losses at the gene ends were 4 bases for V and 1 base for J; bases not matched to a gene: 4. CDR3 size: 15 residues. CDR1 is LNHDA, CDR2 SQIVND, per germline (reference sequence). Written as DNA, the CDR3 is TGTGCCAGTAGTAGGAGCGGGGGCCGCACAGATACGCAGTATTTT. This encodes CASSRSGGRTDTQYF.

CDR3 region: CASGFEVGEQYF. DNA of the CDR3: TGTGCTAGTGGTTTTGAGGTTGGCGAGCAGTACTTC. The chain carries TRBV12-5 and TRBJ2-7; D gene ambiguous. The CDR3 runs to 12 residues. Looked up from germline, CDR1 is LGHNT and CDR2 is FRNRAP. With 3 bases removed from V and 6 bases from J, the gap between germline ends came to 9 bases.

This clone was detected a few times. The CDR3 is CASSFPSGNTIYF. CDR3 nucleotide sequence: TGTGCCAGCTCGTTCCCCTCTGGAAACACCATATATTTT. This rearrangement joins TRBV6-6 to TRBJ1-3; no firm D call. CDR1 and CDR2 from the germline V gene are MNHNY and SVGAGI (reference sequence). Trimming took 8 bases from V and 0 from J, leaving 8 bases between them. The CDR3 contains 13 residues.

The chain joins TRBV11-2 to TRBJ2-3; 12 bases line up with TRBD2. CDR1 and CDR2 from the germline V gene are SGHAT and FQNNGV. With V trimmed by 6 bases and J by 7 bases, 20 bases remained unmatched. The CDR3 covers 19 residues. CDR3 protein: CASSWKTRLAGALMNTQYF. Here the CDR3 DNA reads TGTGCCAGCAGTTGGAAAACCCGACTAGCGGGGGCCCTGATGAATACGCAGTATTTT. The entire variable domain, with the rest obtained from reference TRBV11-2 and TRBJ2-3, is as follows: EAGVAQSPRYKIIEKRQSVAFWCNPISGHATLYWYQQILGQGPKLLIQFQNNGVVDDSQLPKDRFSAERLKGVDSTLKIQPAKLEDSAVYLCASSWKTRLAGALMNTQYFGPGTRLTVL.

The rearrangement joins TRBV5-1 to TRBJ2-5; TRBD1 agrees at 7 bases. The trim removed 0 bases at V and 5 bases at J, leaving 7 bases unmatched. The CDR3 has 15 amino acids. From germline, CDR1 is SGHRS and CDR2 YFSETQ. The CDR3 reads CASSLVAGGEETQYF. CDR3 in DNA: TGCGCCAGCAGCTTGGTGGCAGGGGGTGAGGAGACCCAGTACTTC.

This rearrangement joins TRBV2 to TRBJ2-1, with 7 bases identical to TRBD2. CDR1 and CDR2 (germline): SNHLY, FYNNEI. This CDR3 is built from 16 residues. V gave up 8 bases and J gave up 3 bases; unmatched junction bases: 13. The CDR3 sequence is CASPTGRSGDYNEQFF. The CDR3 nucleotides read TGTGCCAGCCCCACCGGACGGAGCGGGGACTACAATGAGCAGTTCTTC.

Only one count was recorded for this clone. The chain recombines TRBV28 with TRBJ2-3; 9 bases line up with TRBD2. Germline loops: CDR1 MDHEN, CDR2 SYDVKM. The V segment lost 3 bases and the J segment 0 bases; nucleotides outside the gene matches: 7. The CDR3 loop spans 17 amino acids. CDR3 sequence reads: CASSLPVTSGSTDTQYF. The CDR3 DNA reads as TGTGCCAGCAGTTTGCCGGTGACTAGCGGAAGCACAGATACGCAGTATTTT.

This chain uses TRBV9 with TRBJ1-4; no clear D. Trimming took 0 bases from V and 8 from J, leaving 17 bases between them. Germline V lookup: CDR1 SGDLS, CDR2 YYNGEE. This CDR3 region has 16 residues. The CDR3 DNA reads as TGTGCCAGCAGCGTAGGCCAAATTTCGGGTAGGGAAAAACTGTTTTTT. Translation gives CASSVGQISGREKLFF.

The chain has TRBV2 and TRBJ1-6; the match to TRBD1 covers 7 bases. The germline V gene has CDR1 SNHLY and CDR2 FYNNEI. With V trimmed by 7 bases and J by 0 bases, 6 bases remained unmatched. This CDR3 spans 16 amino acids. The CDR3 DNA follows: TGTGCCAGCAAGGGACAGCCAAGCTCCTATAATTCACCCCTCCACTTT. Protein product: CASKGQPSSYNSPLHF.